The rows below give T cell receptor beta chains drawn from one sample of a study of OX40 agonist ivuxolimab in advanced cancers. TCRdb's copy holds only in-frame clones and misses some; the assay was immunoSEQ multiplex PCR. The repertoire holds more than 30,000 clones, with more than 70% as singletons. Source: CD4+ or CD8+ T cells sorted from blood, taken in a trial of the OX40 agonist ivuxolimab. All receptors come from an adult with an advanced solid tumor such as melanoma, head and neck, liver or kidney cancer. The CDR3 runs from the conserved cysteine through the conserved F or W. D genes are given only for firm matches. Clone size is stated in some rows and not others, as once, few, many or a class when expanded.

j_call,d_call,cdr3_length,v_call,clone_size,cdr3_aa,cdr3_nt
TRBJ2-3,NA,15,TRBV19,NA,CASSHARTSTDTQYF,TGTGCCAGTAGCCATGCCCGGACTAGCACAGATACGCAGTATTTT
TRBJ2-7,NA,18,TRBV27,NA,CASSPFGGRGANAYEQYF,TGTGCCAGCAGTCCCTTCGGGGGTAGAGGGGCTAACGCCTACGAGCAGTACTTC
TRBJ2-2,NA,15,TRBV5-1,NA,CASSLRGNGAGELFF,TGCGCCAGCAGCTTGCGAGGGAACGGGGCCGGGGAGCTGTTTTTT
TRBJ2-7,NA,15,TRBV4-1,NA,CASSAGPARIYEQYF,TGCGCCAGCAGCGCGGGACCCGCGCGGATATACGAGCAGTACTTC
TRBJ2-4,NA,14,TRBV5-4,NA,CASSLWGAGAIQYF,TGTGCCAGCAGCTTGTGGGGGGCGGGGGCCATTCAGTACTTC
TRBJ1-1,TRBD1,14,TRBV5-1,NA,CASSWGQMNTEAFF,TGCGCCAGCAGCTGGGGACAGATGAACACTGAAGCTTTCTTT
TRBJ1-4,NA,14,TRBV5-6,NA,CASSLGLRGEKLFF,TGTGCCAGCAGCTTGGGCCTCCGGGGGGAAAAACTGTTTTTT
TRBJ1-2,NA,14,TRBV7-9,NA,CASSRGEMGSGYTF,TGTGCCAGCAGCAGGGGTGAGATGGGGTCGGGCTACACCTTC
TRBJ2-7,NA,12,TRBV29-1,once,CSVEVSSYEQYF,TGCAGCGTTGAAGTCAGCTCATACGAGCAGTACTTC
TRBJ2-3,NA,14,TRBV5-6,NA,CASSLGIKADTQYF,TGTGCCAGCAGCTTAGGGATAAAGGCGGATACGCAGTATTTT
TRBJ2-3,TRBD2,15,TRBV29-1,NA,CSVSRTSGRGDTQYF,TGCAGCGTTTCCAGGACTAGCGGGAGAGGGGATACGCAGTATTTT
TRBJ2-3,TRBD1,15,TRBV6-1,once,CASSGDRGGLQAQYF,TGTGCCAGCAGTGGTGACAGGGGGGGACTGCAGGCGCAGTATTTT
TRBJ2-7,NA,17,TRBV7-2,NA,CASSLVSGAASSYEQYF,TGTGCCAGCAGCTTAGTCTCTGGGGCAGCCAGCTCCTACGAGCAGTACTTC
TRBJ2-5,TRBD1,15,TRBV5-4,NA,CASSFPGTGIETQYF,TGTGCCAGCAGCTTTCCGGGGACAGGGATCGAGACCCAGTACTTC
TRBJ1-1,NA,12,TRBV10-3,NA,CAIPPKDTEAFF,TGTGCCATCCCCCCGAAGGACACTGAAGCTTTCTTT
TRBJ1-1,NA,13,TRBV2,NA,CASSVEGNTEAFF,TGTGCCAGCAGTGTTGAGGGGAACACTGAAGCTTTCTTT
TRBJ2-7,TRBD2,14,TRBV9,NA,CASSVSSGTGEQYF,TGTGCCAGCAGCGTAAGTAGCGGGACTGGGGAGCAGTACTTC
TRBJ1-1,NA,14,TRBV9,once,CASSVGAANTEAFF,TGTGCCAGCAGCGTAGGGGCAGCGAACACTGAAGCTTTCTTT
TRBJ2-3,NA,11,TRBV5-1,NA,CASSLQETQYF,TGCGCCAGCAGCTTGCAGGAGACGCAGTATTTT
TRBJ2-7,TRBD1,14,TRBV5-1,NA,CASSFRGLDYEQYF,TGCGCCAGCAGCTTTAGGGGGCTTGACTACGAGCAGTACTTC
TRBJ2-3,TRBD2,16,TRBV5-1,NA,CASSLARLAGADTQYF,TGCGCCAGCAGCTTGGCCCGACTAGCGGGGGCAGATACGCAGTATTTT
TRBJ1-2,TRBD1,13,TRBV11-2,NA,CASSLTGTYGYTF,TGTGCCAGCAGTCTGACAGGGACCTATGGCTACACCTTC
TRBJ1-5,TRBD1,14,TRBV5-5,few,CASSHRGSNQPQHF,TGTGCCAGCAGCCACAGGGGAAGCAATCAGCCCCAGCATTTT
TRBJ1-5,TRBD1,14,TRBV28,NA,CASSLTGGRQPQHF,TGTGCCAGCAGCCTGACAGGGGGGCGGCAGCCCCAGCATTTT
TRBJ1-2,TRBD1,14,TRBV29-1,NA,CSVDPGQGDYGYTF,TGCAGCGTAGACCCGGGACAGGGCGACTATGGCTACACCTTC
TRBJ2-1,NA,13,TRBV18,few,CASSRGAANEQFF,TGTGCCAGCTCACGAGGGGCAGCGAATGAGCAGTTCTTC
TRBJ2-7,TRBD2,14,TRBV11-2,NA,CASSLSAGVYEQYF,TGTGCCAGCAGCTTGTCTGCGGGAGTGTACGAGCAGTACTTC